Detailed here is one T cell receptor (beta chain). The antigen remains unidentified. These data come from a study of graft-versus-host responses after intestinal transplantation. About the study: In this cohort, recipients had multivisceral, liver-intestinal, or isolated intestinal transplants. After anti-thymocyte globulin induction, recipients took tacrolimus and steroids for three to four years.

Measured with immunoSEQ multiplex PCR; TCRdb has only the in-frame clones, and not every one. This sample carries around 50,000 clones, about four fifths of them seen once, and the ten largest clones take less than 0.5%. Trimming shortened V by 0 bases and J by 5 bases, and 5 bases separated the two germline ends. The germline V gene encodes CDR1 SGHKS and CDR2 YYEKEE (reference sequence). The CDR3 contains 13 residues. Study-wide points: Among circulating GvH clones, peak levels were associated with early post-transplant declines in HvG clones.

V usage is TRBV5-5 and J usage is TRBJ2-2; D ambiguous. Specimen: unstimulated CD4+ T cells sorted from spleen or lymph node cells, collected before transplant. This receptor was taken from a human donor who was the organ donor for an intestinal transplant. The CDR3 sequence: CASSLVWTGELFF. For the CDR3, the DNA is TGTGCCAGCAGCTTGGTTTGGACCGGGGAGCTGTTTTTT.